These 28 T cell receptor beta chains were sequenced from one sample in a study of blood T cells in healthy people across ages. A second 7 to 11 cycle PCR used barcoded and J-beta primers. TCRdb re-analysed the 5' RACE reads in MiXCR, keeping a single row per CDR3 protein. The sample carries about 1.8 million distinct CDR3 sequences, around half recorded once. Sequenced input: blood. These receptors came from a woman between 35 and 50 years old in good health.

The chain uses TRBV12-3 or TRBV12-4 and TRBJ2-5; no clear D. The CDR3 covers 13 residues. V was trimmed by 3 bases and J by 5 bases, leaving 10 bases between them. CDR3 DNA sequence: TGTGCCAGCAGTTTTCTAGTTCGGGAGACCCAGTACTTC. Encoded protein: CASSFLVRETQYF.

There are a few counts of this clonotype. The chain links TRBV20-1 to TRBJ2-7, with 8 positions matching TRBD2. The CDR3 length is 16 residues. J was trimmed by 7 bases and V by 2 bases; bases with no gene match: 16. Germline CDR1 reads DFQATT; CDR2 reads SNEGSKA (reference sequence). CDR3 loop: CSARPQRGGGRGEQYF. Here the CDR3 DNA reads TGCAGTGCTAGACCCCAACGGGGCGGGGGGCGTGGAGAGCAGTACTTC.

This clonotype has just a few counts. V and J are TRBV27 and TRBJ2-3; possibly TRBD1 for D (6 bases). V was pared by 1 base and J by 2 bases, with 10 bases between. The germline V gene has CDR1 MNHEY and CDR2 SMNVEV (reference sequence). This CDR3 contains 15 residues. CDR3 sequence (DNA): TGTGCCAGCAGTTTATATGGACAGAACACAGATACGCAGTATTTT. Translation gives CASSLYGQNTDTQYF.

This clonotype was detected only a few times. This chain connects TRBV9 to TRBJ2-5; 7 nucleotides align to TRBD1. J gave up 3 bases and V 4 bases, and 12 bases lay outside the gene matches. The germline V gene encodes CDR1 SGDLS and CDR2 YYNGEE. This CDR3 is built from 16 residues. CDR3 in amino acids: CASSPGLGQSEETQYF. In nucleotides, the CDR3 is TGTGCCAGCAGCCCAGGTTTGGGACAGTCAGAAGAGACCCAGTACTTC.

The chain joins TRBV21-1 to TRBJ2-7. TRBV21-1 is given as a pseudogene. There are 18 residues in the CDR3. The DNA for the CDR3 is TGTGCCAGCAGCAAACGGTTTAGCATTTCGGCGGAATCCTACGAGCAGTACTTC. This codes for CASSKRFSISAESYEQYF.

This clonotype was counted between two and nine times. The V gene is TRBV20-1, the J gene TRBJ2-1; the D is unclear. Trimming took 2 bases from V and 4 from J, leaving 12 bases between them. CDR1 is DFQATT and CDR2 is SNEGSKA in the germline V gene (reference sequence). The CDR3 is 14 amino acids. The chain's CDR3 is CSARSPRAYNEQFF. DNA of the CDR3: TGCAGTGCTAGATCCCCCCGGGCTTACAATGAGCAGTTCTTC.

This clonotype was counted a few times. CDR3 residues: CASLVQRGGGEQFF. The CDR3 bases are TGTGCCAGCCTAGTCCAGCGGGGGGGCGGTGAGCAGTTCTTC. The chain combines TRBV7-2 with TRBJ2-1; 10 positions agree with TRBD2. The CDR3 sequence is 14 residues long. With 8 bases clipped from V and 9 bases from J, the junction kept 10 bases outside the gene matches. Per the germline V gene, CDR1 is SGHTA and CDR2 is FQGNSA. The full variable domain, rest sourced from reference TRBV7-2 and TRBJ2-1, is GAGVSQSPSNKVTEKGKDVELRCDPISGHTALYWYRQSLGQGLEFLIYFQGNSAPDKSGLPSDRFSAERTGGSVSTLTIQRTQQEDSAVYLCASLVQRGGGEQFFGPGTRLTVL.

Regarding this clonotype: At one boundary the junction diverges from the germline segment, which might be a read error. The V gene is TRBV4-1, the J gene TRBJ2-5; TRBD1 matches 7 bases. CDR1 and CDR2 (germline): MGHRA, YSYEKL. The CDR3 runs 14 residues. The chain's CDR3 is CACSPTGAQETQYF. The CDR3 bases are TGCGCCTGCAGCCCTACAGGGGCCCAAGAGACCCAGTACTTC.

The CDR3 protein is CASGQGTAGANVLTF. In DNA, the CDR3 is TGTGCCAGCGGACAGGGGACTGCTGGGGCCAACGTCCTGACTTTC. J is TRBJ2-6 and V is TRBV27; the match to TRBD1 covers 9 bases. From germline, CDR1 is MNHEY and CDR2 SMNVEV (reference sequence). With 8 bases clipped from V and 2 bases from J, the junction kept 4 bases outside the gene matches. This CDR3 comprises 15 residues. Complete variable domain (other parts from reference TRBV27 and TRBJ2-6): EAQVTQNPRYLITVTGKKLTVTCSQNMNHEYMSWYRQDPGLGLRQIYYSMNVEVTDKGDVPEGYKVSRKEKRNFPLILESPSPNQTSLYFCASGQGTAGANVLTFGAGSRLTVL.

This clonotype was counted between two and nine times. The chain recombines TRBV7-2 with TRBJ2-3, with TRBD1 as a possible D gene (5 bases). Germline assignment: CDR1 SGHTA and CDR2 FQGNSA. The CDR3 length is 16 residues. Trimming took 5 bases from V and 5 from J, leaving 20 bases between them. The CDR3 here is CASSIRDGRVRDTQYF. CDR3 bases: TGTGCCAGCAGCATTAGGGATGGCAGGGTGAGAGATACGCAGTATTTT.

The genes are TRBV20-1 and TRBJ2-3; 7 positions match TRBD1. This CDR3 region has 16 residues. Unmatched junction bases numbered 10, after V lost 2 bases and J lost 2 bases. CDR1 and CDR2 from the germline V gene are DFQATT and SNEGSKA (reference sequence). The CDR3 DNA reads as TGCAGTGCTAGACGTGGCCCGGGACAGACCACAGATACGCAGTATTTT. Its protein is CSARRGPGQTTDTQYF.

The chain employs TRBV6-1 and TRBJ2-5; 13 nucleotides line up with TRBD2. Trimming at V came to 7 bases and at J to 5 bases, leaving 10 bases not matched to a gene. The CDR3 runs 16 residues. Germline V lookup: CDR1 MNHNS, CDR2 SASEGT. CDR3 nucleotide sequence: TGTGCCAGCACGACTAGCGGGGGGCCCAAAAGGGAGACCCAGTACTTC. Amino acids: CASTTSGGPKRETQYF.

This clonotype appeared a few times. This rearrangement joins TRBV12-3 or TRBV12-4 to TRBJ2-1, with D possibly being TRBD1 (5 bases). V shed 7 bases and J shed 7 bases, with 14 bases lying between them. The CDR3 length is 13 residues. CDR3 bases: TGTGCCAGCATCTCAGGGATTGGTAATGAGCAGTTCTTC. Translating gives CASISGIGNEQFF.

The chain recombines TRBV6-5 with TRBJ2-7; 10 positions match TRBD1. Unmatched junction bases numbered 7, after V lost 6 bases and J lost 5 bases. From germline, CDR1 is MNHEY and CDR2 SVGAGI. The CDR3 covers 14 residues. The CDR3 reads CASRTIDRGHEQYF. In DNA, the CDR3 is TGTGCCAGCAGGACCATCGACAGGGGGCACGAGCAGTACTTC.

The sample holds a few counts of this clonotype. The V gene is TRBV4-1, the J gene TRBJ2-1; possibly TRBD1 for D (5 bases). This CDR3 has 14 residues. V shed 1 base and J shed 5 bases, with 9 bases lying between them. In germline, CDR1 is MGHRA, CDR2 YSYEKL. The CDR3 bases are TGCGCCAGCAGCCAAGCCAAGGGGAACAATGAGCAGTTCTTC. Protein product: CASSQAKGNNEQFF.

This clonotype was seen a handful of times. This chain connects TRBV10-3 to TRBJ2-3; TRBD1 agrees at 8 bases. The CDR3 runs to 15 residues. Per germline, CDR1 ENHRY and CDR2 SYGVKD. V shed 1 base, J shed 1 base, and the junction held 1 base outside the gene matches. CDR3 sequence reads: CAISELDRGTDTQYF. CDR3 sequence (DNA): TGTGCCATCAGTGAGTTGGACAGGGGCACAGATACGCAGTATTTT.

This clonotype was recorded many times. V usage is TRBV29-1 and J usage is TRBJ2-1; 9 bases are a match to TRBD2. This CDR3 spans 14 amino acids. Germline values: CDR1 SQVTM, CDR2 ANQGSEA. V trimming: 4 bases; J trimming: 3 bases; junction bases outside the gene matches: 4. CDR3 region: CSVGGGGDYNEQFF. The CDR3 DNA follows: TGCAGCGTTGGTGGCGGGGGGGACTACAATGAGCAGTTCTTC.

The CDR3 region is CASRTRQGEFF. CDR3 nucleotides: TGTGCCAGCAGAACAAGACAGGGGGAGTTCTTC. The J gene is TRBJ2-1, the V gene TRBV27; 9 nucleotides align to TRBD1. Germline CDR1 MNHEY, CDR2 SMNVEV (reference sequence). J was trimmed by 14 bases and V by 6 bases; bases with no gene match: 5. The CDR3 has 11 amino acids.

The chain recombines TRBV6-5 with TRBJ1-1; 8 bases are shared with TRBD1. The CDR3 is 15 residues long. The V and J ends lost 6 bases and 1 base, in that order; junction bases with no gene match: 7. Germline lookup yields CDR1 MNHEY and CDR2 SVGAGI. Here the CDR3 reads CASRPDRGSNTEAFF. The CDR3 nucleotides read TGTGCCAGCAGACCCGACAGGGGATCGAACACTGAAGCTTTCTTT.

A few counts support this clonotype. V usage is TRBV20-1 and J usage is TRBJ2-1, with D perhaps TRBD1 (5 bases). The CDR3 covers 13 residues. Germline V lookup: CDR1 DFQATT, CDR2 SNEGSKA (reference sequence). V lost 1 base, J lost 9 bases, and 13 bases lay in between. The CDR3 region is CSARGSARGEQFF. CDR3 coding DNA: TGCAGTGCTAGAGGTTCAGCAAGGGGTGAGCAGTTCTTC.

J is TRBJ1-2 and V is TRBV7-2; 7 bases match TRBD1. The CDR3 sequence is 12 residues long. V lost 9 bases and J lost 3; bases outside the gene matches: 4. Per the germline V gene, CDR1 is SGHTA and CDR2 is FQGNSA. The CDR3 loop reads CARRGRDYGYTF. CDR3 in DNA: TGTGCCAGAAGGGGGCGAGACTATGGCTACACCTTC.

This rearrangement joins TRBV5-1 to TRBJ2-5; D perhaps matches TRBD1 (5 bases). The closer fit of TRBJ2-1 to the DNA end suggests the J call may be wrong. The length of the CDR3 is 14 residues. The germline gives CDR1 SGHRS, CDR2 YFSETQ. The CDR3 loop is CASSLKPREETQFF. The DNA for the CDR3 is TGCGCCAGCAGCTTGAAGCCCAGGGAAGAGACCCAGTTCTTC.

The CDR3: CASSYKVADTQYF. The CDR3 DNA reads TGTGCCAGCAGTTATAAGGTAGCAGATACGCAGTATTTT. The chain is built from TRBV6-5 and TRBJ2-3, with D unresolved. Germline CDR1 reads MNHEY; CDR2 reads SVGAGI. The CDR3 runs 13 residues. Trimming stripped 3 bases from V and 4 bases from J, with 8 bases between.

The gene calls are TRBV7-3 and TRBJ2-3, with unresolved D. The ends were cut back, 5 bases at V and 4 bases at J, with 10 bases in the middle. CDR3 length equals 13 residues. CDR1 is SGHTA and CDR2 is FQGTGA in the germline V gene. The CDR3 coding sequence is TGTGCCAGCAGCAAATCGGGCCCAGATACGCAGTATTTT. It translates to CASSKSGPDTQYF.

The chain couples TRBV4-1 to TRBJ1-6, with 8 bases matching TRBD1. Germline CDR1 MGHRA, CDR2 YSYEKL. The V and J ends lost 1 base and 12 bases, in that order; junction bases with no gene match: 5. The CDR3 totals 14 residues. DNA for the CDR3: TGCGCCAGCAGCCAAGGGGACAGGCCCGAACCCCTCCACTTT. As protein: CASSQGDRPEPLHF.

J is TRBJ2-7 and V is TRBV4-2; 14 nucleotides agree with TRBD2. Germline V CDR1 and CDR2: LGHNA, YNFKEQ. This CDR3 has 17 residues. Unmatched junction bases numbered 6, after V lost 1 base and J lost 4 bases. The CDR3 reads CASSQGTSGGRGYEQYF. DNA of the CDR3: TGTGCCAGCAGCCAAGGGACTAGCGGGGGGAGGGGGTACGAGCAGTACTTC.

This clonotype has just a few counts. The chain couples TRBV3-1 to TRBJ2-1; TRBD2 agrees at 8 bases. Germline V gene sequence: CDR1 LGHDT, CDR2 YNNKEL (reference sequence). The CDR3 length is 16 residues. J gave up 5 bases and V 5 bases, and 11 bases lay outside the gene matches. This CDR3 reads CASSSQSERGNNEQFF. CDR3 bases: TGTGCCAGCAGCTCGCAATCGGAGCGGGGGAACAATGAGCAGTTCTTC.

This clonotype was found a few times. The rearrangement joins TRBV27 to TRBJ1-2; possible D gene TRBD1, 6 bases. The CDR3 contains 15 residues. CDR1 is MNHEY and CDR2 is SMNVEV in the germline V gene (reference sequence). V gave up 0 bases and J gave up 5 bases, with 13 bases separating them. The CDR3: CASSLSRGAGYGYTF. The CDR3, as DNA: TGTGCCAGCAGTTTATCGCGGGGGGCTGGGTATGGCTACACCTTC.